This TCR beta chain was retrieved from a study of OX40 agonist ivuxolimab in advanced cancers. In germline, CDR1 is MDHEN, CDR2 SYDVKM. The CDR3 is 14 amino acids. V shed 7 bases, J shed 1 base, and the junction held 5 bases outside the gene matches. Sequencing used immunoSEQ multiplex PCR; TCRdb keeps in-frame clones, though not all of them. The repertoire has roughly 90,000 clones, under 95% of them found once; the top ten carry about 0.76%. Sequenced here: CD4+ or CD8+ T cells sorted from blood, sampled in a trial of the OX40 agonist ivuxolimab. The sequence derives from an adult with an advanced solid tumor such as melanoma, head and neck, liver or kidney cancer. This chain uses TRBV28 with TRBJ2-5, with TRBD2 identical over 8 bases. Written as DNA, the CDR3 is TGTGCCAGCATTGGCGGGGGGTTCCAAGAGACCCAGTACTTC. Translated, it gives CASIGGGFQETQYF.